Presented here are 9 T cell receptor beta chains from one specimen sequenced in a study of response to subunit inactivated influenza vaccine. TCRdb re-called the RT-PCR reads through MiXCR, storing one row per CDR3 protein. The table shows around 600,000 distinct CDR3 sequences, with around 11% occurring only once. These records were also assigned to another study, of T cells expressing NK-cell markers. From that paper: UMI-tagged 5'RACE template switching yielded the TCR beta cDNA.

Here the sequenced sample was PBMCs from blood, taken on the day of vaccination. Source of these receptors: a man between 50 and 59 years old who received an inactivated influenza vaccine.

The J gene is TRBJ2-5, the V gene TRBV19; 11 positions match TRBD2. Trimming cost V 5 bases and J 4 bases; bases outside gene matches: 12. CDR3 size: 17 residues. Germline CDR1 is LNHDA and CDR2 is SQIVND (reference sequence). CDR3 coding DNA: TGTGCCAGTAGTGACGGACTAGCGGGTAAAGGGCGAGAGACCCAGTACTTC. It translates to CASSDGLAGKGRETQYF.

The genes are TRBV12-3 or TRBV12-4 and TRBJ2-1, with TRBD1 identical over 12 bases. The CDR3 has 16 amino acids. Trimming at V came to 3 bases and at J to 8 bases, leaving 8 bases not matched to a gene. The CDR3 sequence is CASSLGSGTGGYEQFF. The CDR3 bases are TGTGCCAGCAGTTTGGGGTCCGGGACAGGGGGCTATGAGCAGTTCTTC.

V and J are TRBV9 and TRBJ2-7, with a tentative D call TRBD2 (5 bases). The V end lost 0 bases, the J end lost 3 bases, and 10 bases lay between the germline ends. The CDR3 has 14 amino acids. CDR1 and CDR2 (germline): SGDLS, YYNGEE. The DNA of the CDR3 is TGTGCCAGCAGCGTAGGGGGAGAGGGCTACGAGCAGTACTTC. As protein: CASSVGGEGYEQYF.

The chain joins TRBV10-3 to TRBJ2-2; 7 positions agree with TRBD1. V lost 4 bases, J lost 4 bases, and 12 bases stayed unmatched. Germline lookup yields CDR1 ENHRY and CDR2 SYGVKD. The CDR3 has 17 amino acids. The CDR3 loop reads CAISGSIDRDGTGELFF. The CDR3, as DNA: TGTGCCATCAGTGGATCAATAGACAGGGACGGCACCGGGGAGCTGTTTTTT.

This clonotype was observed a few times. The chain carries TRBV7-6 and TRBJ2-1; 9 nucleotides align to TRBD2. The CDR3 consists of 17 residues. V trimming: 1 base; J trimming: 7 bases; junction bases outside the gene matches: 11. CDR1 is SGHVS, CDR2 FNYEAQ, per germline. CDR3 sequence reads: CASSLVAGGRAFNEQFF. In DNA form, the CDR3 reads TGTGCCAGCAGCTTAGTCGCCGGCGGGAGGGCCTTTAATGAGCAGTTCTTC. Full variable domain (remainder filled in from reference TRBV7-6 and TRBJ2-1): GAGVSQSPRYKVTKRGQDVALRCDPISGHVSLYWYRQALGQGPEFLTYFNYEAQQDKSGLPNDRFSAERPEGSISTLTIQRTEQRDSAMYRCASSLVAGGRAFNEQFFGPGTRLTVL.

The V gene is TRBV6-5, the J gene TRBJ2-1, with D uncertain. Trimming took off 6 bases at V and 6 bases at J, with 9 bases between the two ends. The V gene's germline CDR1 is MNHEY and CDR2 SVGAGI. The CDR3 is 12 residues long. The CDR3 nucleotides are TGTGCCAGCAGACCCCGACCCAATGAGCAGTTCTTC. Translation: CASRPRPNEQFF.

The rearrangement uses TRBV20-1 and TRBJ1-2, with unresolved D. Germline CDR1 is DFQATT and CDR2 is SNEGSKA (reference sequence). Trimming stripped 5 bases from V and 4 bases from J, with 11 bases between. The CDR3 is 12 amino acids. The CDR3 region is CSAGPALYGYTF. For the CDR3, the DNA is TGCAGTGCTGGGCCAGCGCTCTATGGCTACACCTTC.

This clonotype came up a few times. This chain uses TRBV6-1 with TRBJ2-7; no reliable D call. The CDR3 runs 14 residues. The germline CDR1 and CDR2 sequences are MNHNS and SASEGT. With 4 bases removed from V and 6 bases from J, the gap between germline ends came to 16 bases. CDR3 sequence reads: CASSAGLTALEQYF. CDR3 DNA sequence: TGTGCCAGCAGTGCCGGGCTCACAGCCCTCGAGCAGTACTTC.

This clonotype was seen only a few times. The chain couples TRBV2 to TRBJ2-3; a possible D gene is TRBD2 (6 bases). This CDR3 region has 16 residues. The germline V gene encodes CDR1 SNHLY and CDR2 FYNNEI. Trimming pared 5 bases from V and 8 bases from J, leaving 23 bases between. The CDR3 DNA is TGTGCCAGCAGTCCCGACACTAGGGGAATGGGGGGTACGCAGTATTTT. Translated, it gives CASSPDTRGMGGTQYF.